The next 28 T cell receptor beta chains were all read from a single sample in a study of blood T cell repertoires in COVID-19. Produced via immunoSEQ multiplex PCR; TCRdb's table is partial and in-frame only. The sample includes roughly 400,000 clones, 75% to 90% seen only once; the top ten take around 1.1%. Input material: PBMCs or T cells enriched from blood (not recorded which). The origin of the receptors is a young man who had recovered from COVID-19.

The genes are TRBV15 and TRBJ1-4; D is undetermined. Germline CDR1 LNHNV, CDR2 YYDKDF (reference sequence). This CDR3 has 17 amino acids. V lost 1 base and J lost 2, with 14 bases in between. For the CDR3, the DNA is TGTGCCACCAGCAGAGGTTTCAGGTCCGAGACTAATGAAAAACTGTTTTTT. This encodes CATSRGFRSETNEKLFF.

The rearrangement links TRBV5-4 to TRBJ2-3; the match to TRBD2 covers 16 bases. CDR1 is SGHNT and CDR2 is YYREEE in the germline V gene (reference sequence). The length of the CDR3 is 17 residues. With 3 bases clipped from V and 5 bases from J, the junction kept 6 bases outside the gene matches. The CDR3 protein is CASSSGTSGRVLDTQYF. In nucleotides, the CDR3 is TGTGCCAGCAGCTCCGGGACTAGCGGGAGGGTGCTAGATACGCAGTATTTT.

The rearrangement uses TRBV19 and TRBJ1-5, with no clear D. This CDR3 has 13 amino acids. The germline V and J ends were trimmed by 6 bases and 6 bases, with 12 bases remaining between them. The germline gives CDR1 LNHDA, CDR2 SQIVND (reference sequence). The CDR3 region is CASSTQVGQPQHF. CDR3 DNA sequence: TGTGCCAGTAGCACGCAGGTTGGTCAGCCCCAGCATTTT.

CDR3 in DNA: TGTGCCAGCAGTCGCTACACAGATACGCAGTATTTT. Its translation: CASSRYTDTQYF. V usage is TRBV12-3 or TRBV12-4 and J usage is TRBJ2-3; D gene ambiguous. The CDR3 covers 12 residues. V was clipped by 5 bases and J by 2 bases, with 5 bases between them.

The chain is built from TRBV4-1 and TRBJ2-3, with TRBD1 identical over 7 bases. The CDR3 is 16 amino acids. Germline V gives CDR1 MGHRA, CDR2 YSYEKL. V trimming: 0 bases; J trimming: 6 bases; junction bases outside the gene matches: 9. The CDR3: CASSQDRGTEGDTQYF. The CDR3 bases are TGCGCCAGCAGCCAAGATAGGGGGACAGAGGGGGATACGCAGTATTTT.

J is TRBJ1-1 and V is TRBV30; D perhaps matches TRBD1 (6 bases). The CDR3 loop spans 12 amino acids. Per germline, CDR1 GTSNPN and CDR2 SVGIG (reference sequence). Between the trimmed V and J ends, which lost 3 bases and 4 bases, there was a span of 9 bases. The CDR3 spells CAWSRQVTEAFF. The DNA for the CDR3 is TGTGCCTGGAGCCGACAGGTCACTGAAGCTTTCTTT.

The chain carries TRBV6-5 and TRBJ2-7; TRBD1 agrees at 7 bases. Germline V gives CDR1 MNHEY, CDR2 SVGAGI. The CDR3 covers 16 residues. Trimming removed 3 bases from V and 0 bases from J; junction bases left unmatched: 8. DNA for the CDR3: TGTGCCAGCAGTTATTCCGGGACAGATAGCTCCTACGAGCAGTACTTC. It encodes CASSYSGTDSSYEQYF.

Here the CDR3 reads CASSPAEQNQPQHF. For the CDR3, the DNA is TGTGCCAGCAGCCCTGCGGAACAAAATCAGCCCCAGCATTTT. The chain employs TRBV3-1 (or the pseudogene TRBV3-2) and TRBJ1-5, with D hard to call. The CDR3 has 14 amino acids. The V gene's germline CDR1 is LGHDT and CDR2 YNNKEL (reference sequence). V shed 4 bases and J shed 4 bases, with 11 bases lying between them.

The chain joins TRBV30 to TRBJ2-5, with a weak D call TRBD1 (5 bases). Per the germline V gene, CDR1 is GTSNPN and CDR2 is SVGIG (reference sequence). The CDR3 extends over 13 amino acids. Deletions cut 2 bases from V and 1 base from J, with 8 bases between. The CDR3 protein is CAWSRGVQETQYF. In nucleotides, the CDR3 is TGTGCCTGGAGTAGGGGTGTCCAAGAGACCCAGTACTTC.

The chain recombines TRBV10-1 with TRBJ2-3; D perhaps matches TRBD2 (5 bases). The V gene lost 0 bases and the J gene lost 2 bases, with 9 bases spanning the gap. The germline CDR1 and CDR2 sequences are WNHNN and SYGVQD (reference sequence). This CDR3 spans 15 amino acids. CDR3 region: CASSESEENTDTQYF. Here the CDR3 DNA reads TGCGCCAGCAGTGAGTCGGAGGAGAACACAGATACGCAGTATTTT.

This chain uses TRBV5-5 with TRBJ1-2; D is unclear. Germline values: CDR1 SGHKS, CDR2 YYEKEE (reference sequence). The length of the CDR3 is 10 residues. The CDR3 is CDPKLRGYTF. CDR3 coding DNA: TGTGATCCCAAGCTTCGTGGCTACACCTTC.

The V and J genes are TRBV30 and TRBJ1-2; the D is unclear. In germline, CDR1 is GTSNPN, CDR2 SVGIG (reference sequence). The CDR3 totals 12 residues. Trimming pared 4 bases from V and 1 base from J, leaving 7 bases between. In DNA form, the CDR3 reads TGTGCCTGGATACAGAGTAACTATGGCTACACCTTC. It yields the protein CAWIQSNYGYTF.

This chain uses TRBV28 with TRBJ1-4; no clear D gene. Trimming pared 2 bases from V and 7 bases from J, leaving 14 bases between. Germline V gene lookup returns CDR1 MDHEN and CDR2 SYDVKM. This CDR3 spans 15 amino acids. The CDR3 region is CASSLHYRHGEKLFF. The DNA for the CDR3 is TGTGCCAGCAGTTTACATTACAGACACGGTGAAAAACTGTTTTTT.

This clone appeared a single time. The CDR3 protein is CASSGDSYGYTF. CDR3 DNA sequence: TGTGCCAGCAGTGGAGACAGCTATGGCTACACCTTC. The rearrangement uses TRBV2 and TRBJ1-2; TRBD1 might be the D (5 bases). The germline gives CDR1 SNHLY, CDR2 FYNNEI. The CDR3 runs to 12 residues. Trimming removed 4 bases at V and 4 bases at J, with 7 bases between.

The chain links TRBV9 to TRBJ2-6; 10 nucleotides align to TRBD2. Trimming removed 3 bases from V and 0 bases from J; junction bases left unmatched: 3. CDR3 size: 17 residues. Germline-derived CDR1 and CDR2 are SGDLS and YYNGEE. Here the CDR3 DNA reads TGTGCCAGCAGCGCCGGACTAGCGGCCTCTGGGGCCAACGTCCTGACTTTC. As protein: CASSAGLAASGANVLTF. The entire variable domain, with the rest obtained from reference TRBV9 and TRBJ2-6, is as follows: DSGVTQTPKHLITATGQRVTLRCSPRSGDLSVYWYQQSLDQGLQFLIQYYNGEERAKGNILERFSAQQFPDLHSELNLSSLELGDSALYFCASSAGLAASGANVLTFGAGSRLTVL.

This chain links TRBV15 with TRBJ2-3, with D possibly TRBD2 on 5 matching bases. V lost 1 base and J lost 4, with 6 bases in between. This CDR3 comprises 13 residues. CDR1 and CDR2 (germline): LNHNV, YYDKDF (reference sequence). The CDR3 sequence is CATSRGGADTQYF. Written as DNA, the CDR3 is TGTGCCACCAGCAGAGGGGGAGCAGATACGCAGTATTTT.

In this sample, this clone turned up once. The gene calls are TRBV6-5 and TRBJ2-2; a possible D gene is TRBD2 (7 bases). The V end lost 0 bases, the J end lost 5 bases, and 13 bases lay between the germline ends. This CDR3 has 16 amino acids. Germline loops: CDR1 MNHEY, CDR2 SVGAGI. CDR3: CASSYSGGGWTGELFF. CDR3 bases: TGTGCCAGCAGTTACTCAGGGGGGGGCTGGACCGGGGAGCTGTTTTTT.

V and J are TRBV2 and TRBJ2-4, with TRBD2 as a possible D gene (6 bases). Germline CDR1 is SNHLY and CDR2 is FYNNEI. The CDR3 spans 12 residues. V lost 7 bases and J lost 8, with 12 bases in between. Here the CDR3 DNA reads TGTGCCAGCACGGAGGAGGGAGACATTCAGTACTTC. This translates into CASTEEGDIQYF.

V gene TRBV27 combines with J gene TRBJ2-7; 10 positions agree with TRBD1. Trimming removed 6 bases from V and 0 bases from J; junction bases left unmatched: 11. Germline V gene sequence: CDR1 MNHEY, CDR2 SMNVEV (reference sequence). This CDR3 region has 17 residues. The DNA of the CDR3 is TGTGCCAGCAGCCCACCCCCCGGGACAGGGGTCTCCTACGAGCAGTACTTC. It yields the protein CASSPPPGTGVSYEQYF.

This chain uses TRBV12-5 with TRBJ2-4, with D possibly TRBD1 on 5 matching bases. V was cut by 4 bases and J by 1 base, with 8 bases left in between. Germline-derived CDR1 and CDR2 are LGHNT and FRNRAP. The CDR3 has 14 amino acids. CDR3 coding DNA: TGTGCTAGTGGTTCCTCAGGGGCCAAAAACATTCAGTACTTC. This translates into CASGSSGAKNIQYF. The full variable domain, in which reference TRBV12-5 and TRBJ2-4 provide the parts outside the CDR3, is DARVTQTPRHKVTEMGQEVTMRCQPILGHNTVFWYRQTMMQGLELLAYFRNRAPLDDSGMPKDRFSAEMPDATLATLKIQPSEPRDSAVYFCASGSSGAKNIQYFGAGTRLSVL.

The V gene is TRBV30, the J gene TRBJ1-6, with a possible D match to TRBD1 (5 bases). CDR3 length equals 14 residues. The ends were cut back, 0 bases at V and 10 bases at J, with 13 bases in the middle. CDR1 and CDR2 (germline): GTSNPN, SVGIG (reference sequence). DNA of the CDR3: TGTGCCTGGAGTGTAGGCACTGGGGGGTCACCCCTCCACTTT. It encodes CAWSVGTGGSPLHF.

This chain connects TRBV5-6 to TRBJ1-1, with D possibly matching TRBD1 (5 bases). Deletions cut 2 bases from V and 5 bases from J, with 10 bases between. Per the germline V gene, CDR1 is SGHDT and CDR2 is YYEEEE. This CDR3 spans 13 amino acids. In nucleotides, the CDR3 is TGTGCCAGCAGCTTCGGGGGTATGACTGAAGCTTTCTTT. Translation gives CASSFGGMTEAFF. The whole variable domain, filled in from reference TRBV5-6 and TRBJ1-1, reads DAGVTQSPTHLIKTRGQQVTLRCSPKSGHDTVSWYQQALGQGPQFIFQYYEEEERQRGNFPDRFSGHQFPNYSSELNVNALLLGDSALYLCASSFGGMTEAFFGQGTRLTVV.

The chain recombines TRBV29-1 with TRBJ1-2; maybe TRBD1 (6 bases). This CDR3 region has 13 residues. V lost 6 bases, J lost 7 bases, and 18 bases lay in between. Germline lookup yields CDR1 SQVTM and CDR2 ANQGSEA. The CDR3 sequence is CSVKGPGALGYTF. In DNA, the CDR3 is TGCAGCGTGAAGGGGCCAGGGGCCCTTGGCTACACCTTC.

The chain employs TRBV5-1 and TRBJ2-5, with D possibly TRBD1 on 7 matching bases. The V gene's germline CDR1 is SGHRS and CDR2 YFSETQ. The germline V and J ends were trimmed by 7 bases and 5 bases, with 21 bases remaining between them. CDR3 size: 15 residues. In DNA, the CDR3 is TGCGCCAGCGGGGATGTGACAGGGAGGCTTGAGACCCAGTACTTC. It yields the protein CASGDVTGRLETQYF. Based on the CDR3 plus reference TRBV5-1 and TRBJ2-5, the full variable domain is KAGVTQTPRYLIKTRGQQVTLSCSPISGHRSVSWYQQTPGQGLQFLFEYFSETQRNKGNFPGRFSGRQFSNSRSEMNVSTLELGDSALYLCASGDVTGRLETQYFGPGTRLLVL.

The genes are TRBV30 and TRBJ1-5; 7 nucleotides match TRBD1. CDR3 length equals 13 residues. Per germline, CDR1 GTSNPN and CDR2 SVGIG (reference sequence). After removal of 6 bases from V and 5 bases from J, the junction contained 7 bases not matched to a gene. CDR3 DNA sequence: TGTGCCTGCCAACAGGGGTTTGATCAGCCCCAGCATTTT. Its protein is CACQQGFDQPQHF.

The chain has TRBV7-9 and TRBJ2-2; 7 positions agree with TRBD2. The V segment lost 3 bases and the J segment 1 base; nucleotides outside the gene matches: 5. This CDR3 comprises 16 residues. Per the germline V gene, CDR1 is SEHNR and CDR2 is FQNEAQ (reference sequence). The CDR3 sequence: CASSFQASGNTGELFF. CDR3 coding DNA: TGTGCCAGCAGCTTCCAGGCTAGCGGGAACACCGGGGAGCTGTTTTTT.

This rearrangement joins TRBV27 to TRBJ2-7; TRBD2 agrees at 7 bases. Losses at the gene ends were 4 bases for V and 2 bases for J; bases not matched to a gene: 14. Germline CDR1 MNHEY, CDR2 SMNVEV (reference sequence). The CDR3 has 17 amino acids. The CDR3 region is CASSSQIPLAVPYEQYF. The CDR3 nucleotides read TGTGCCAGCAGTTCCCAAATCCCTCTAGCGGTCCCCTACGAGCAGTACTTC.

This chain links TRBV19 with TRBJ1-1, with 7 bases identical to TRBD1. The V and J ends lost 5 bases and 7 bases, in that order; junction bases with no gene match: 4. The germline V gene encodes CDR1 LNHDA and CDR2 SQIVND (reference sequence). The CDR3 covers 12 residues. In DNA form, the CDR3 reads TGTGCCAGTAGTGTGCGACAGGGTGAAGCTTTCTTT. It yields the protein CASSVRQGEAFF.